The sequence of this T cell receptor (beta chain) was determined in a study of cytomegalovirus exposure and HLA in healthy donors. Researchers ran the PCR with 60 Vbeta and 13 Jbeta primers. Profiled with immunoSEQ multiplex PCR; TCRdb holds only in-frame clones, not every one. In total, the table holds under 200,000 clones. Broader study findings: The study put 160 or so TCR beta chains on its list as cytomegalovirus-associated.

Germline lookup yields CDR1 KGHSH and CDR2 LQKENI. The V gene end was trimmed by 6 bases and the J gene end by 7 bases; junction bases not matched to a gene: 10. There are 15 residues in the CDR3. About this clone: No antigen is known for it.

The TCR comes from a woman under 30 in good health and CMV-seropositive. V gene TRBV18 combines with J gene TRBJ2-1; 9 bases agree with TRBD1. Input material: PBMCs. The CDR3 spells CASSLTDRGGNEQFF. CDR3 nucleotides: TGTGCCAGCTCTCTCACGGACAGGGGCGGGAATGAGCAGTTCTTC. Full variable domain (outside the CDR3, taken from reference TRBV18 and TRBJ2-1): NAGVMQNPRHLVRRRGQEARLRCSPMKGHSHVYWYRQLPEEGLKFMVYLQKENIIDESGMPKERFSAEFPKEGPSILRIQQVVRGDSAAYFCASSLTDRGGNEQFFGPGTRLTVL.